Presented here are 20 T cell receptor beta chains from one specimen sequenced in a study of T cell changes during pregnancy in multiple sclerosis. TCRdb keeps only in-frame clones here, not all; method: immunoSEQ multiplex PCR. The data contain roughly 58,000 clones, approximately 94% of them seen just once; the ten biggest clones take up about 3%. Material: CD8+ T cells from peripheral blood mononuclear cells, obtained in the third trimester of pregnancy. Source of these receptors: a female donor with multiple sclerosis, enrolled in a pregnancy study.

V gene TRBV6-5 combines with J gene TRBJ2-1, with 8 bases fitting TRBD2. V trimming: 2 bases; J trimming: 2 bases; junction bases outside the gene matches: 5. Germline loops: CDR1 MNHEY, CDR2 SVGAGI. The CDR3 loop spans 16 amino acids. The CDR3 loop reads CASSYVGSGTYNEQFF. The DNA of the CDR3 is TGTGCCAGCAGTTACGTAGGTAGCGGGACCTACAATGAGCAGTTCTTC.

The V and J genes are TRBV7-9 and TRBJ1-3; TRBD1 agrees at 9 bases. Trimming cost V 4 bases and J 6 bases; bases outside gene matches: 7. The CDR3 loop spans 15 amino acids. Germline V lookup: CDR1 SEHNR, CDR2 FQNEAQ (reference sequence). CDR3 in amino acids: CASSSTGTGSNTIYF. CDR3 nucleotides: TGTGCCAGCAGCTCTACCGGGACAGGGTCAAACACCATATATTTT.

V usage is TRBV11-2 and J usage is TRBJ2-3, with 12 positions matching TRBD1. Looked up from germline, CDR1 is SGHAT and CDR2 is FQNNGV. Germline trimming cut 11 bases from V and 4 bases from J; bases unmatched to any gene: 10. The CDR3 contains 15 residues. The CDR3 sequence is CAWDEGQGAPDTQYF. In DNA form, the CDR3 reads TGTGCCTGGGATGAGGGACAGGGGGCGCCAGATACGCAGTATTTT.

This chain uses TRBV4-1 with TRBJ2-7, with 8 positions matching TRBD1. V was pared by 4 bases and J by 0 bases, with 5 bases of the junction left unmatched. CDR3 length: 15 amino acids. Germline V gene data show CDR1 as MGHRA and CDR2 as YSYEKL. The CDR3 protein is CASSRTGTGSYEQYF. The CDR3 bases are TGCGCCAGCAGCCGAACCGGGACAGGCTCCTACGAGCAGTACTTC.

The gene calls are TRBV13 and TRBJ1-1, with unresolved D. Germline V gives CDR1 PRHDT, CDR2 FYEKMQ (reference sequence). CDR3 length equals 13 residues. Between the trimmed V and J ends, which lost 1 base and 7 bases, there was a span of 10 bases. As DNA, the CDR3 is TGTGCCAGCAGCTTAGTGGGAGGTAATGAAGCTTTCTTT. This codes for CASSLVGGNEAFF.

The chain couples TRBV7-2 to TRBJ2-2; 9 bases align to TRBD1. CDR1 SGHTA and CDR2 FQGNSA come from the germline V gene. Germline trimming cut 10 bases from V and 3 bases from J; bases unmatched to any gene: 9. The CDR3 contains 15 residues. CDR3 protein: CATDPGQGYTGELFF. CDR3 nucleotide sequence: TGTGCCACCGATCCGGGACAGGGATACACCGGGGAGCTGTTTTTT.

CDR3 in DNA: TGTGCCAGTAGTATCGGGACAGGCCAACCTTACGAGCAGTACTTC. Residues: CASSIGTGQPYEQYF. The chain carries TRBV19 and TRBJ2-7; 8 nucleotides agree with TRBD1. Germline loops: CDR1 LNHDA, CDR2 SQIVND (reference sequence). The CDR3 spans 15 residues. The V gene end was trimmed by 3 bases and the J gene end by 4 bases; junction bases not matched to a gene: 8.

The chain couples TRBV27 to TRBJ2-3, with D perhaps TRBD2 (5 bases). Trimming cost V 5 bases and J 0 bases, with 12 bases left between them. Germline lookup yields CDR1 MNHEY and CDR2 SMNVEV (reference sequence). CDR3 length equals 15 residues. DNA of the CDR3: TGTGCCAGCAGTCCGGACTGGTCTAGCACAGATACGCAGTATTTT. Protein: CASSPDWSSTDTQYF.

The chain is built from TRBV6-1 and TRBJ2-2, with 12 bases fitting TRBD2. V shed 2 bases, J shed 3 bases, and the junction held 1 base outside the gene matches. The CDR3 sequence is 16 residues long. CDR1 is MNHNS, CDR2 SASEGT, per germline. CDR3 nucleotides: TGTGCCAGCAGTGAACTAGCGGGAGGGCACACCGGGGAGCTGTTTTTT. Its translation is CASSELAGGHTGELFF.

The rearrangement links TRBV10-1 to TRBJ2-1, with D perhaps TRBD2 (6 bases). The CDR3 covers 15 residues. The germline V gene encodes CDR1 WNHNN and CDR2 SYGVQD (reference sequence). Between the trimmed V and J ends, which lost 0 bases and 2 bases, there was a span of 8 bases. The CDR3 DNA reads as TGCGCCAGCAGTGAGTCCGGGACTCCCTACAATGAGCAGTTCTTC. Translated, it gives CASSESGTPYNEQFF.

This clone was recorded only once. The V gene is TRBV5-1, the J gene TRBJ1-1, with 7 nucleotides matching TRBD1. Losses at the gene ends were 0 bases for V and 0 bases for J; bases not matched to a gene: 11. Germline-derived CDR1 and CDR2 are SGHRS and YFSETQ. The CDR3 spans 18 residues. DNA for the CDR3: TGCGCCAGCAGCTTGGTCAGTGGAAGACAGGGTTTGAACACTGAAGCTTTCTTT. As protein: CASSLVSGRQGLNTEAFF.

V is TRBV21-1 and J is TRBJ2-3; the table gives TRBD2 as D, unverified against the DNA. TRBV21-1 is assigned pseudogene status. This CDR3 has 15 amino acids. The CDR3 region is CAGLAGGILFNTQYF. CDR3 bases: TGTGCCGGCCTAGCGGGAGGTATCCTATTTAATACGCAGTATTTT.

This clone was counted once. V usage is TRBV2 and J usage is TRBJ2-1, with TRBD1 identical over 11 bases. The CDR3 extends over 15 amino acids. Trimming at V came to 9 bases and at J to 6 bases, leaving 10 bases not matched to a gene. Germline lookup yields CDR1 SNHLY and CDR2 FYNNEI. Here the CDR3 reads CASSGTGTGGNEQFF. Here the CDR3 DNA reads TGTGCCAGTTCGGGGACCGGGACAGGGGGCAATGAGCAGTTCTTC.

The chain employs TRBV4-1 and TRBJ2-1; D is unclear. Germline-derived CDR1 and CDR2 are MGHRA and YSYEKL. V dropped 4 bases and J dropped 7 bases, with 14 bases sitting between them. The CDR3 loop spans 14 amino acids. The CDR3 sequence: CASSPALVGNEQFF. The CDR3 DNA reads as TGCGCCAGCAGCCCGGCCCTAGTTGGTAATGAGCAGTTCTTC.

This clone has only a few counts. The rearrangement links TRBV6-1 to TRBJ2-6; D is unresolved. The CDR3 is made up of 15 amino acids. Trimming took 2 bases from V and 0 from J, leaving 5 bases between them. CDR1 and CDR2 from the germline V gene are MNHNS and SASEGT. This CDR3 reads CASSERVSGANVLTF. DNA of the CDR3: TGTGCCAGCAGTGAAAGAGTCTCTGGGGCCAACGTCCTGACTTTC.

CDR3 coding DNA: TGTGCCAGCCAGGGACAGTCCCACGAGCAGTACTTC. The encoded protein is CASQGQSHEQYF. V gene TRBV30 combines with J gene TRBJ2-7, with 7 bases identical to TRBD1. Trimming cost V 8 bases and J 5 bases; bases outside gene matches: 9. Germline V gene data show CDR1 as GTSNPN and CDR2 as SVGIG (reference sequence). This CDR3 is 12 amino acids long.

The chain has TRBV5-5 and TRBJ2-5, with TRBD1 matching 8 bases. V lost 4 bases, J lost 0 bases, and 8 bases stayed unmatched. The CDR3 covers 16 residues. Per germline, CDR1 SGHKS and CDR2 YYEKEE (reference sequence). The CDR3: CASSLKRTGHQETQYF. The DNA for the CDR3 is TGTGCCAGCAGCCTAAAGAGGACAGGGCACCAAGAGACCCAGTACTTC.

The CDR3 DNA follows: TGTGCCAGCAGGTTAGGGGGCAGTGCCCCTTACGAGCAGTACTTC. Residues: CASRLGGSAPYEQYF. The J gene is TRBJ2-7, the V gene TRBV6-1; TRBD1 aligns across 7 bases. The CDR3 loop spans 15 amino acids. The trim removed 6 bases at V and 4 bases at J, leaving 12 bases unmatched. Germline lookup yields CDR1 MNHNS and CDR2 SASEGT.

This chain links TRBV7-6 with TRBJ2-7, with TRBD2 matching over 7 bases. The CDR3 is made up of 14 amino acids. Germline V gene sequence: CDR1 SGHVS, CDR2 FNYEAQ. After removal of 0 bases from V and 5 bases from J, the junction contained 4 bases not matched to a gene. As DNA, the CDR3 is TGTGCCAGCAGCTTAGCGGGAGGGACCCACGAGCAGTACTTC. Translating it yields CASSLAGGTHEQYF. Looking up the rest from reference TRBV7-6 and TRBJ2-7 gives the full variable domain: GAGVSQSPRYKVTKRGQDVALRCDPISGHVSLYWYRQALGQGPEFLTYFNYEAQQDKSGLPNDRFSAERPEGSISTLTIQRTEQRDSAMYRCASSLAGGTHEQYFGPGTRLTVT.

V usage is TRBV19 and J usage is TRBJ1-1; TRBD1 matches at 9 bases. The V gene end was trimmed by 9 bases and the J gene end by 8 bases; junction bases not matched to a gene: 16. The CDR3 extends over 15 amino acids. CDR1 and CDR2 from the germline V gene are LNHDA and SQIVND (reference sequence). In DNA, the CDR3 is TGTGCCAGCCACCGACTTCGGACAGGGGACATGGAAGCTTTCTTT. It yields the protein CASHRLRTGDMEAFF.